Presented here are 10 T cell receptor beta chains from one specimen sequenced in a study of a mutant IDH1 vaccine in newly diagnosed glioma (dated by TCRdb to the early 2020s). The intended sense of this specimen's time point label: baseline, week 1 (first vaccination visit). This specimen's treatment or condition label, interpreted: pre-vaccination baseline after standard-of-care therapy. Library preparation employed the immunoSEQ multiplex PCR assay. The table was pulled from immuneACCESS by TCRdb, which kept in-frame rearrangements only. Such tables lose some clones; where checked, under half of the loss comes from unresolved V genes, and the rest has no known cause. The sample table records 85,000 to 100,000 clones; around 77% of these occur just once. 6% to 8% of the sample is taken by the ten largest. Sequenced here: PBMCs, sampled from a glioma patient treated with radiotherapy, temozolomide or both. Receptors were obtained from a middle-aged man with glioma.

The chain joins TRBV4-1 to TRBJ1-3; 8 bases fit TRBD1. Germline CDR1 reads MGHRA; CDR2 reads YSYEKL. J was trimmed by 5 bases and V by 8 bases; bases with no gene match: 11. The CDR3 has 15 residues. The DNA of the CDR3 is TGCGCCAGCGGAAGGGCCGGGACAGGTAGAAACACCATATATTTT. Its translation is CASGRAGTGRNTIYF.

CDR3: CASSLGQNYGYTF. As DNA, the CDR3 is TGTGCCAGCAGCTTAGGGCAGAACTATGGCTACACCTTC. V is TRBV7-9 and J is TRBJ1-2; D unresolved. The CDR3 covers 13 residues. Germline V CDR1 and CDR2: SEHNR, FQNEAQ (reference sequence). The V end was cut by 1 base, the J end by 2 bases, with 5 bases between.

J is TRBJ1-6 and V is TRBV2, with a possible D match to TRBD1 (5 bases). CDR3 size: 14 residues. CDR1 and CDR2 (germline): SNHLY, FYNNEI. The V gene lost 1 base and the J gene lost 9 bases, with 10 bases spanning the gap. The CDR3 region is CASSEVQGGSPLHF. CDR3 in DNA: TGTGCCAGCAGTGAAGTGCAGGGAGGTTCACCCCTCCACTTT.

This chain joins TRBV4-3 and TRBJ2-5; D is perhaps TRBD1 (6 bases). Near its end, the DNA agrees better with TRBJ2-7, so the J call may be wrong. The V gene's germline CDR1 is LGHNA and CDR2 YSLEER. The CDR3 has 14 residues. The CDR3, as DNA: TGCGCCAGCAGCTCAAACAGGGCCGGCTACGAGCAGTACTTC. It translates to CASSSNRAGYEQYF.

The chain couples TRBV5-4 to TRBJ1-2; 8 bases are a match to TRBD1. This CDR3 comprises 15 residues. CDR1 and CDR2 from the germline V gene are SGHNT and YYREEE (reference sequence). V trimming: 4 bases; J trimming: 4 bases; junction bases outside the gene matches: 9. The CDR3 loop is CASSIDRGRGYGYTF. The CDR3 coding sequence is TGTGCCAGCAGCATTGACAGGGGTCGGGGCTATGGCTACACCTTC.

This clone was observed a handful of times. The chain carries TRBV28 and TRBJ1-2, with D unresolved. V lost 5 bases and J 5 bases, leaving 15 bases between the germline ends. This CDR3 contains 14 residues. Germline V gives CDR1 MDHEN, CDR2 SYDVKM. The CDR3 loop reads CASSIPGRRYGYTF. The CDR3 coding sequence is TGTGCCAGCAGTATCCCAGGACGGCGATATGGCTACACCTTC.

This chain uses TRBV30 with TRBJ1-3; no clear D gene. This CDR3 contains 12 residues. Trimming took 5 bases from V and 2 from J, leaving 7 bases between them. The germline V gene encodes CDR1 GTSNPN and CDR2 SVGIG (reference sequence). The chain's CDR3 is CAWARTGNTIYF. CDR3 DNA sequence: TGTGCCTGGGCCCGAACTGGAAACACCATATATTTT.

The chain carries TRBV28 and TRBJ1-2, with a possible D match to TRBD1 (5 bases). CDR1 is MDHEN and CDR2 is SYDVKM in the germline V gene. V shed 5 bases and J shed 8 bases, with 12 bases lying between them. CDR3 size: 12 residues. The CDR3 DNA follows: TGTGCCAGCAGTCCCTCGGGGGACGGCTACACCTTC. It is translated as CASSPSGDGYTF.

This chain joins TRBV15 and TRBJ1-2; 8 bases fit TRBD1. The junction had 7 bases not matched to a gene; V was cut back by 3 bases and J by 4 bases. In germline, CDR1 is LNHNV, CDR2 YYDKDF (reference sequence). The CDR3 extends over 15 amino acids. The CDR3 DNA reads TGTGCCACCAGCAGTGGACAGGGCCGAGGCTATGGCTACACCTTC. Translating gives CATSSGQGRGYGYTF. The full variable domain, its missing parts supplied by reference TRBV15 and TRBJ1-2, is DAMVIQNPRYQVTQFGKPVTLSCSQTLNHNVMYWYQQKSSQAPKLLFHYYDKDFNNEADTPDNFQSRRPNTSFCFLDIRSPGLGDTAMYLCATSSGQGRGYGYTFGSGTRLTVV.

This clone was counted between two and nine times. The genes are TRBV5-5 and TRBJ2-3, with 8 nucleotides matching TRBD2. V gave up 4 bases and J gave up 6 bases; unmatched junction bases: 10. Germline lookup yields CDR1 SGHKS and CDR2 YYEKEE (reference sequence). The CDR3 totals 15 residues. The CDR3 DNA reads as TGTGCCAGCAGCCATCTGGCGGGAGGAGGGGATACGCAGTATTTT. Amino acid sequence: CASSHLAGGGDTQYF. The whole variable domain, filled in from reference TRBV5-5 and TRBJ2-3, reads DAGVTQSPTHLIKTRGQQVTLRCSPISGHKSVSWYQQVLGQGPQFIFQYYEKEERGRGNFPDRFSARQFPNYSSELNVNALLLGDSALYLCASSHLAGGGDTQYFGPGTRLTVL.